This T cell receptor beta chain was sequenced during a study of somatic mutations in cytotoxic T cells in rheumatoid arthritis (dated by TCRdb to about 2017). In the study overall: Peripheral blood (approximately 32 ml EDTA) was collected from patients immediately after diagnosis and before any treatment began. TCRB deep sequencing covered roughly 60 patients with rheumatoid arthritis along with 20 to 25 healthy controls. Some V beta antibody-stained T-cell populations were flow-sorted on a FACSAria II or Sony SH800 at nearly 100% purity, and sorted V beta1+ cells also underwent TCRB sequencing. Whether expanded CD8+ T-cell clones in untreated, newly diagnosed rheumatoid arthritis carry somatic mutations was the study question, and clonality was characterized with TCRB deep sequencing. The median ages of the patient and control groups were essentially identical.

Sequencing of TCRB CDR3 was done on genomic DNA with the immunoSEQ assay. The source study handled its data this way. Published virus-specific TCRB sequences were compared with patient CD8+ clones larger than 1%, and only a few matches were found. Analyses were restricted to productive TCRB rearrangements. Defining a clone by its unique TCRB CDR3 sequence, the study calculated clonality as a productive clonality index derived from Shannon entropy. Repertoire overlap between two samples was calculated from the template counts of each clone relative to total templates per sample. V-gene usage from TCRB sequencing and V-gene usage measured by flow cytometry were correlated (Spearman r of around 0.6). The immuneACCESS repertoire file appears here via TCRdb, limited to in-frame rearrangements. These files lack a portion of the clones; in checked studies, under half of the deficit traces to unresolved V genes, and the cause of the others is not known. D and trimming were read from the DNA, whereas the V and J calls and clone size are those reported in that table. The sample has just over 30,000 clones on record, roughly four fifths of them singletons. The top ten constitute roughly 7.6% of the sample.

V is trimmed back by 6 bases and J by 9 bases, and the junction contains 15 bases that no gene match accounts for. From a lookup of the germline V gene, CDR1 and CDR2 are MDHEN and SYDVKM. The CDR3 sequence holds 16 residues, the cysteine and phenylalanine included. The DNA shown is the 48-base CDR3, in frame from base 1. Flow cytometry confirmed the purity of CD4+ and CD8+ cells that had been isolated by positive magnetic bead selection on an AutoMACS. A TCR V beta antibody panel was used in flow cytometry to screen first for clonal expansions, which were then characterized by TCRB deep sequencing of sorted CD8+ fractions. Peripheral blood mononuclear cells were obtained using density gradient separation with Ficoll-Paque PLUS. Using Nucleospin Tissue or Tissue XS kits, DNA was extracted from CD4-enriched, CD8-enriched or PBMC samples, with quantification by a Qubit 2.0 fluorometer. Points the paper makes about the study in general: The slight underrepresentation of TRBV07 in patients was not corrected for multiple comparisons. In about an eighth of the 65 patients, more than 20% of CD8+ cells belonged to the largest CD8+ clone, while several identical CD8+ TCRB sequences were shared between blood and synovial fluid. It was unknown which antigens the expanded CD8+ clones targeted, and their absence from virus-specific databases did not exclude viral specificity. CD8+ T-cell clonality did not differ significantly between rheumatoid arthritis patients and age-matched healthy controls. Healthy controls showed no age-related increase in CD8+ clonality, whereas patients did (Spearman r ~ 0.49).

About this clone itself: There is no known antigen for this receptor. No base quality values were provided; no much bigger clone lies one nucleotide off.

Sequencing was carried out using CD8+ T cells sorted from blood. This clonotype was obtained from an adult with rheumatoid arthritis. The sequence joins TRBV28 to TRBJ1-4; TRBD1 matches 8 bases in the middle. Here the CDR3 is given as CASRGGPGGERKKLFF. The sequence in DNA is TGTGCCAGCAGAGGGGGACCAGGGGGCGAAAGGAAAAAACTGTTTTTT.